These 21 T cell receptor beta chains came from one sample sequenced in a study of Graves' ophthalmopathy and Graves' hyperthyroidism. Amplified TCR beta CDR3 regions were obtained using RNA transcripts as template. The library came from an HTBI-primed first-round RT-PCR and a second-round multiplex PCR. TCRdb used MiXCR to reprocess the multiplex PCR reads, holding one entry per CDR3 protein. The sample includes approximately 540,000 distinct CDR3 sequences, about 40% seen only once; the top ten take roughly 4.5%. The sequenced sample consisted of peripheral blood or thyroid tissue (not recorded which). All receptors come from an adult man with Graves' hyperthyroidism.

The genes are TRBV5-1 and TRBJ2-5, with 9 bases fitting TRBD2. Germline V gene lookup returns CDR1 SGHRS and CDR2 YFSETQ. V lost 5 bases to trimming and J lost 1 base; unmatched junction nucleotides: 3. The length of the CDR3 is 14 residues. In nucleotides, the CDR3 is TGCGCCAGCAGGCTAGCGGGGATCCAAGAGACCCAGTACTTC. This sequence encodes CASRLAGIQETQYF.

This clonotype was counted ten times or more. The chain is built from TRBV10-1 and TRBJ1-3; D uncertain. Trimming stripped 8 bases from V and 3 bases from J, with 14 bases between. Germline CDR1 WNHNN, CDR2 SYGVQD (reference sequence). CDR3 length: 14 residues. Here the CDR3 DNA reads TGCGCCAGCGCCCGGGAAAGAGGTGGAAACACCATATATTTT. Amino acid sequence: CASARERGGNTIYF.

The chain carries TRBV20-1 and TRBJ2-6; D uncertain. CDR3 size: 12 residues. The V gene lost 6 bases and the J gene lost 2 bases, with 5 bases spanning the gap. Germline CDR1 reads DFQATT; CDR2 reads SNEGSKA (reference sequence). CDR3 nucleotides: TGCAGTGCCGGACCTGGGGCCAACGTCCTGACTTTC. As protein: CSAGPGANVLTF.

This clonotype was recorded only once. V gene TRBV4-1 combines with J gene TRBJ1-4, with 9 bases aligning to TRBD1. Trimming at V came to 0 bases and at J to 8 bases, leaving 13 bases not matched to a gene. This CDR3 contains 18 residues. In germline, CDR1 is MGHRA, CDR2 YSYEKL. The CDR3: CASSQDEFETGGREKLFF. DNA for the CDR3: TGCGCCAGCAGCCAAGATGAGTTTGAGACAGGGGGACGAGAAAAACTGTTTTTT.

This clonotype was detected many times. V gene TRBV2 combines with J gene TRBJ2-7; D is unclear. Germline CDR1 reads SNHLY; CDR2 reads FYNNEI. The CDR3 loop spans 14 amino acids. Trimming removed 3 bases at V and 2 bases at J, with 11 bases between. For the CDR3, the DNA is TGTGCCAGCAGTGACGCCGACGGGCCCTACGAGCAGTACTTC. This translates into CASSDADGPYEQYF.

The genes are TRBV6-6 and TRBJ2-7; D gene unclear. CDR1 is MNHNY, CDR2 SVGAGI, per germline (reference sequence). The V end was cut by 0 bases, the J end by 2 bases, with 8 bases between. This CDR3 is built from 14 residues. CDR3 bases: TGTGCCAGCAGTTACTCCGGCTACCCCTACGAGCAGTACTTC. Translating it yields CASSYSGYPYEQYF.

This clonotype was seen a handful of times. The V and J genes are TRBV6-1 and TRBJ1-2; no definite D call. V shed 5 bases and J shed 4 bases, with 20 bases lying between them. The CDR3 is 16 amino acids. Germline loops: CDR1 MNHNS, CDR2 SASEGT. CDR3 nucleotides: TGTGCCAGCAGTTACTCTAGGTGGCCCGGCGGCTATGGCTACACCTTC. Encoded protein: CASSYSRWPGGYGYTF.

This clonotype appeared many times. This chain joins TRBV12-3 or TRBV12-4 and TRBJ1-5, with D possibly matching TRBD1 (5 bases). The CDR3 contains 14 residues. V lost 7 bases and J 4 bases, leaving 14 bases between the germline ends. The CDR3 here is CASNRAGTNQPQHF. For the CDR3, the DNA is TGTGCCAGCAATCGGGCAGGGACGAATCAGCCCCAGCATTTT.

The chain combines TRBV29-1 with TRBJ2-7; 9 positions match TRBD1. Germline CDR1 and CDR2: SQVTM and ANQGSEA. Trimming took 6 bases from V and 5 from J; bases not matched to a gene: 20. The CDR3 loop spans 17 amino acids. The CDR3 protein is CSVAIRAAGTGLDEQYF. As DNA, the CDR3 is TGCAGCGTCGCGATACGGGCCGCCGGGACAGGGTTAGACGAGCAGTACTTC.

The sample holds one count of this clonotype. This rearrangement joins TRBV7-9 to TRBJ1-2; TRBD1 is a possible D gene (6 bases). V was clipped by 6 bases and J by 3 bases, with 14 bases between them. CDR1 and CDR2 (germline): SEHNR, FQNEAQ (reference sequence). The CDR3 spans 14 residues. The CDR3: CASSFLGAYYGYTF. The CDR3 DNA follows: TGTGCCAGCAGTTTTTTGGGGGCCTACTATGGCTACACCTTC.

This clonotype was seen many times. This chain links TRBV12-3 or TRBV12-4 with TRBJ2-5; tentative D call: TRBD1 (5 bases). CDR3 size: 12 residues. Trimming removed 7 bases from V and 4 bases from J, with 10 bases in between. CDR3: CASKGERETQYF. The CDR3 DNA sequence: TGTGCCAGCAAAGGGGAAAGAGAGACCCAGTACTTC.

This clonotype was observed a single time. The chain joins TRBV29-1 to TRBJ1-2, with 9 positions matching TRBD1. Germline trimming cut 2 bases from V and 7 bases from J; bases unmatched to any gene: 11. Looked up from germline, CDR1 is SQVTM and CDR2 is ANQGSEA. The CDR3 contains 15 residues. The CDR3 nucleotides are TGCAGCGTTGAAAGACAGGGGGGCAGAGGTGGTGGCTACACCTTC. This codes for CSVERQGGRGGGYTF. Full variable domain (missing parts from reference TRBV29-1 and TRBJ1-2): SAVISQKPSRDICQRGTSLTIQCQVDSQVTMMFWYRQQPGQSLTLIATANQGSEATYESGFVIDKFPISRPNLTFSTLTVSNMSPEDSSIYLCSVERQGGRGGGYTFGSGTRLTVV.

This clonotype was counted at least ten times. The chain employs TRBV10-3 and TRBJ2-7; 9 nucleotides align to TRBD1. Germline assignment: CDR1 ENHRY and CDR2 SYGVKD. The V and J ends lost 5 bases and 0 bases, in that order; junction bases with no gene match: 5. This CDR3 has 15 amino acids. The CDR3 spells CAISSGTGNSYEQYF. Here the CDR3 DNA reads TGTGCCATCAGTTCCGGGACAGGGAACTCCTACGAGCAGTACTTC.

This rearrangement joins TRBV2 to TRBJ2-3; 11 bases agree with TRBD2. The junction had 3 bases not matched to a gene; V was cut back by 7 bases and J by 3 bases. In germline, CDR1 is SNHLY, CDR2 FYNNEI. The CDR3 spans 14 residues. In nucleotides, the CDR3 is TGTGCCAGCATGGGACTAGCGGCTACAGATACGCAGTATTTT. Translating gives CASMGLAATDTQYF.

This rearrangement joins TRBV13 to TRBJ2-7; D unclear. The J call may be in error: the DNA end matches TRBJ2-5 better. Germline V gene lookup returns CDR1 PRHDT and CDR2 FYEKMQ (reference sequence). There are 16 residues in the CDR3. The CDR3 protein is CASSEKFAQALETQYF. The CDR3 DNA reads TGTGCCAGCAGTGAAAAATTCGCCCAGGCTCTGGAGACCCAGTACTTC.

The chain is built from TRBV6-6 and TRBJ1-1; D ambiguous. CDR1 MNHNY and CDR2 SVGAGI come from the germline V gene (reference sequence). The V gene lost 0 bases and the J gene lost 4 bases, with 9 bases spanning the gap. This CDR3 region has 14 residues. The DNA of the CDR3 is TGTGCCAGCAGTTACTCGAGAGTGAGCACTGAAGCTTTCTTT. As protein: CASSYSRVSTEAFF.

The rearrangement joins TRBV12-3 or TRBV12-4 to TRBJ1-2; a possible D gene is TRBD1 (6 bases). Trimming took 3 bases from V and 0 from J, leaving 17 bases between them. The CDR3 is 17 residues long. CDR3 nucleotides: TGTGCCAGCAGTTTGGAGGGGGGAACGTTTACTAACTATGGCTACACCTTC. Protein product: CASSLEGGTFTNYGYTF.

The genes are TRBV7-9 and TRBJ2-2; TRBD2 matches 12 bases. The CDR3 sequence is 15 residues long. Trimming cost V 5 bases and J 7 bases; bases outside gene matches: 5. Germline assignment: CDR1 SEHNR and CDR2 FQNEAQ (reference sequence). The CDR3 reads CASSQGLAGSGELFF. The CDR3 nucleotides are TGTGCCAGCAGCCAAGGACTAGCGGGGAGCGGGGAGCTGTTTTTT. Drawing the rest from reference TRBV7-9 and TRBJ2-2, the complete variable domain is DTGVSQNPRHKITKRGQNVTFRCDPISEHNRLYWYRQTLGQGPEFLTYFQNEAQLEKSRLLSDRFSAERPKGSFSTLEIQRTEQGDSAMYLCASSQGLAGSGELFFGEGSRLTVL.

This clonotype was seen a handful of times. The chain joins TRBV6-1 to TRBJ1-2; the D gene is possibly TRBD1 (6 bases). This CDR3 is 15 amino acids long. Trimming stripped 5 bases from V and 3 bases from J, with 16 bases between. Germline V CDR1 and CDR2: MNHNS, SASEGT. CDR3 bases: TGTGCCAGCAGTTACAGGCCCGAGGGGGACTATGGCTACACCTTC. The encoded protein is CASSYRPEGDYGYTF.

This clonotype was found many times. V gene TRBV7-2 combines with J gene TRBJ2-7; a weak D match, TRBD1 (6 bases). Germline values: CDR1 SGHTA, CDR2 FQGNSA. V was shortened by 5 bases and J by 6 bases, with 14 bases between the two germline ends. The CDR3 extends over 13 amino acids. CDR3 amino acids: CASSPLRGSEQYF. The CDR3 nucleotides are TGTGCCAGCAGCCCACTGAGGGGGTCCGAGCAGTACTTC.

This rearrangement joins TRBV2 to TRBJ1-2; no definite D call. V shed 6 bases and J shed 3 bases, with 14 bases lying between them. There are 14 residues in the CDR3. CDR1 SNHLY and CDR2 FYNNEI come from the germline V gene. The DNA for the CDR3 is TGTGCCAGCAGCCAAGGCTCAGTAGACTATGGCTACACCTTC. This encodes CASSQGSVDYGYTF.